One and the same sample provided the 9 T cell receptor beta chains below, sequenced in a study of blood T cell repertoires in COVID-19. Some clones are missing from TCRdb's copy, which holds only in-frame ones; the method was immunoSEQ multiplex PCR. The sample consists of tens of thousands of clones, about 85% of them appearing once. The material sequenced was peripheral blood. All receptors derive from a human donor in a cohort sampled during active COVID-19.

This sequence joins TRBV9 and TRBJ2-5, with 10 bases lining up with TRBD1. Looked up from germline, CDR1 is SGDLS and CDR2 is YYNGEE. Trimming at V came to 2 bases and at J to 4 bases, leaving 8 bases not matched to a gene. CDR3 size: 16 residues. The CDR3 loop is CASSVLGQGIRETQYF. The DNA of the CDR3 is TGTGCCAGCAGCGTTCTGGGACAGGGGATTCGAGAGACCCAGTACTTC.

The genes are TRBV2 and TRBJ2-3; tentatively, D is TRBD2 (6 bases). The CDR3 totals 14 residues. Trimming took off 6 bases at V and 5 bases at J, with 15 bases between the two ends. In germline, CDR1 is SNHLY, CDR2 FYNNEI. The CDR3 DNA reads as TGTGCCAGCAGGGGGACTTCCAAGGGAGATACGCAGTATTTT. This codes for CASRGTSKGDTQYF. Full variable domain (remainder filled in from reference TRBV2 and TRBJ2-3): EPEVTQTPSHQVTQMGQEVILRCVPISNHLYFYWYRQILGQKVEFLVSFYNNEISEKSEIFDDQFSVERPDGSNFTLKIRSTKLEDSAMYFCASRGTSKGDTQYFGPGTRLTVL.

This rearrangement joins TRBV19 to TRBJ2-2; D is uncertain. CDR1 and CDR2 (germline): LNHDA, SQIVND (reference sequence). The CDR3 extends over 13 amino acids. Trimming removed 3 bases at V and 1 base at J, with 3 bases between. The CDR3 sequence: CASSIKNTGELFF. The CDR3, as DNA: TGTGCCAGTAGTATTAAGAACACCGGGGAGCTGTTTTTT.

The V and J genes are TRBV2 and TRBJ2-3; D is perhaps TRBD2 (7 bases). V was clipped by 3 bases and J by 2 bases, with 30 bases between them. This CDR3 comprises 21 residues. Germline CDR1 SNHLY, CDR2 FYNNEI. The chain's CDR3 is CASSEGLGGRYTSSLTDTQYF. The CDR3, as DNA: TGTGCCAGCAGTGAGGGTTTGGGGGGGCGCTATACGTCGAGTCTCACAGATACGCAGTATTTT.

This clone occurred once. J is TRBJ1-3 and V is TRBV7-2, with TRBD1 as a possible D gene (6 bases). V was cut by 1 base and J by 0 bases, with 16 bases left in between. CDR3 length: 18 amino acids. Germline CDR1 is SGHTA and CDR2 is FQGNSA. The CDR3 nucleotides read TGTGCCAGCAGCTTAGAGGGTCCAGGGGCCAGCTCTGGAAACACCATATATTTT. Encoded protein: CASSLEGPGASSGNTIYF.

The rearrangement joins TRBV27 to TRBJ1-1, with D unresolved. Germline CDR1 is MNHEY and CDR2 is SMNVEV (reference sequence). This CDR3 spans 15 amino acids. V lost 2 bases and J lost 5, with 15 bases in between. The CDR3 bases are TGTGCCAGCAGTTTAATTCCCCGTCCGGGGACTGAAGCTTTCTTT. Translated, it gives CASSLIPRPGTEAFF.

This clone has more than one count but fewer than ten. The rearrangement uses TRBV15 and TRBJ2-4; 9 positions match TRBD2. The CDR3 contains 17 residues. With V trimmed by 1 base and J by 8 bases, 12 bases remained unmatched. Germline V gene lookup returns CDR1 LNHNV and CDR2 YYDKDF (reference sequence). The CDR3 is CATSRVGIAGDTYIQYF. The CDR3 DNA is TGTGCCACCAGCAGAGTCGGTATAGCGGGAGACACGTACATTCAGTACTTC.

This sequence joins TRBV3-1 (or the pseudogene TRBV3-2) and TRBJ2-7; TRBD1 matches 9 bases. Germline V lookup: CDR1 LGHDT, CDR2 YNNKEL (reference sequence). This CDR3 is 13 amino acids long. Germline trimming cut 5 bases from V and 5 bases from J; bases unmatched to any gene: 4. CDR3 loop: CASSVGQGDEQYF. The CDR3 DNA is TGTGCCAGCAGCGTGGGACAGGGTGACGAGCAGTACTTC.

The genes are TRBV7-2 and TRBJ2-2, with D possibly TRBD1 on 5 matching bases. Germline assignment: CDR1 SGHTA and CDR2 FQGNSA. Trimming shortened V by 1 base and J by 8 bases, and 8 bases separated the two germline ends. This CDR3 spans 13 amino acids. The CDR3 sequence is CASSLGGTGELFF. DNA of the CDR3: TGTGCCAGCAGCTTAGGGGGCACGGGGGAGCTGTTTTTT. Based on the CDR3 plus reference TRBV7-2 and TRBJ2-2, the full variable domain is GAGVSQSPSNKVTEKGKDVELRCDPISGHTALYWYRQSLGQGLEFLIYFQGNSAPDKSGLPSDRFSAERTGGSVSTLTIQRTQQEDSAVYLCASSLGGTGELFFGEGSRLTVL.